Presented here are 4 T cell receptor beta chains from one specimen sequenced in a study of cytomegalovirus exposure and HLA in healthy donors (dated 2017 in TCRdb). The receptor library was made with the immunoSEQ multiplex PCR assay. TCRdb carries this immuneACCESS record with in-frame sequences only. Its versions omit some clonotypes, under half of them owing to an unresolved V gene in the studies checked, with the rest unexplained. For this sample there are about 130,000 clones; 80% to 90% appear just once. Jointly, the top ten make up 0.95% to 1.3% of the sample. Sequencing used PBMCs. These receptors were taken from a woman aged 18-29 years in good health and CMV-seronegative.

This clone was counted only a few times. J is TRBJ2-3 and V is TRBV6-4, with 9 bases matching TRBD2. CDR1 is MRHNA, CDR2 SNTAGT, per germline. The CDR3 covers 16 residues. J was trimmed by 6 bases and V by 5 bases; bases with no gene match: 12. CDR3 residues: CASSKRGAGDVDTQYF. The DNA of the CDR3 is TGTGCCAGCAGTAAGCGGGGGGCAGGTGATGTGGATACGCAGTATTTT.

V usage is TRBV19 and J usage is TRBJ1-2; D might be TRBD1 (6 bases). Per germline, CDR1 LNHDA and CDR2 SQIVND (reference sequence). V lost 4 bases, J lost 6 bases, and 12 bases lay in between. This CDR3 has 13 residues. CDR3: CASSTLAGDGYTF. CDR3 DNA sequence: TGTGCCAGTAGTACTCTGGCAGGGGATGGCTACACCTTC. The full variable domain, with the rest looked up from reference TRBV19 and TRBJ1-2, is DGGITQSPKYLFRKEGQNVTLSCEQNLNHDAMYWYRQDPGQGLRLIYYSQIVNDFQKGDIAEGYSVSREKKESFPLTVTSAQKNPTAFYLCASSTLAGDGYTFGSGTRLTVV.

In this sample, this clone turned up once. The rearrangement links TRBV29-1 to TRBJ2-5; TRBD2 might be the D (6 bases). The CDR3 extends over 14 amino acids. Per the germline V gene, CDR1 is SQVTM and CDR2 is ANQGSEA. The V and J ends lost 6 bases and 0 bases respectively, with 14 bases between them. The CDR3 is CSVIPQRDQETQYF. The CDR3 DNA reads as TGCAGCGTGATTCCCCAGCGGGACCAAGAGACCCAGTACTTC.

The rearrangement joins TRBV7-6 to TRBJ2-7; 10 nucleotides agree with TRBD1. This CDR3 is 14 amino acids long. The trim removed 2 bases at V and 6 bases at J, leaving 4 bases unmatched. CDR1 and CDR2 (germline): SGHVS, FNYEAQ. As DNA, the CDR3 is TGTGCCAGCAGCTTATCCAGGACAGGGGGCGAGCAGTACTTC. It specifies CASSLSRTGGEQYF.